This is a list of T cell receptor beta chains from one sample in a study of T-cell memory formation after mild COVID-19. Using its own MiXCR run on the 5' RACE reads, TCRdb lists one record per CDR3 protein. The sample comprises 410,000 or so distinct CDR3 sequences, 20% to 25% of which are singletons, and around 13% rests with the top ten. Specimen: PBMCs or a T cell subset sorted from them (not recorded which). The receptors derive from an adult woman who had mild COVID-19 (a few samples of this study predate the infection). Cell type and time point are not known. The CDR3 runs from the conserved cysteine through the conserved F or W. D genes are given only for firm matches. The size of a clone is reported for some rows only, either as once, few or many, or as a class for expanded clones.

TRBJ2-5 | NA | few | TRBV5-4 | CASSPGTSKETQYF | TGTGCCAGCAGTCCAGGGACGAGTAAAGAGACCCAGTACTTC
TRBJ2-7 | TRBD1 | NA | TRBV9 | CASSVQGQGVWEQYF | TGTGCCAGCAGCGTTCAAGGACAGGGGGTTTGGGAGCAGTACTTC
TRBJ2-1 | TRBD2 | NA | TRBV30 | CAWSILAVGVDEQFF | TGTGCCTGGAGTATACTAGCGGTCGGGGTCGATGAGCAGTTCTTC
TRBJ2-1 | TRBD2 | NA | TRBV6-5 | CASSLTSGEGNEQFF | TGTGCCAGCAGCTTGACTAGCGGGGAGGGGAATGAGCAGTTCTTC
TRBJ1-2 | NA | NA | TRBV29-1 | CSVQGGSLYGYTF | TGCAGCGTTCAAGGAGGGTCCCTTTATGGCTACACCTTC
TRBJ1-5 | NA | many | TRBV2 | CAKGLGSNQPQHF | TGTGCCAAGGGGCTTGGGAGCAATCAGCCCCAGCATTTT
TRBJ2-3 | TRBD1 | NA | TRBV7-3 | CASSSPPGTGYTDTQYF | TGTGCCAGCAGCTCCCCCCCCGGGACAGGGTACACAGATACGCAGTATTTT
TRBJ1-1 | TRBD1 | NA | TRBV5-1 | CASGTGGGTEAFF | TGCGCCAGCGGGACAGGCGGTGGTACTGAAGCTTTCTTT
TRBJ1-1 | NA | NA | TRBV6-5 | CASSYSNEGLTEAFF | TGTGCCAGCAGTTACTCTAACGAGGGATTGACTGAAGCTTTCTTT
TRBJ2-7 | TRBD2 | NA | TRBV5-1 | CASRGGFAYEQYF | TGCGCCAGCAGGGGGGGGTTTGCCTACGAGCAGTACTTC
TRBJ2-3 | TRBD2 | NA | TRBV29-1 | CSVVLGLAGADTQYF | TGCAGCGTAGTCCTAGGACTAGCGGGAGCAGATACGCAGTATTTT
TRBJ2-7 | TRBD1 | few | TRBV4-2 | CASSQVGTGSSYEQYF | TGTGCCAGCAGCCAGGTTGGGACAGGGAGTTCCTACGAGCAGTACTTC
TRBJ1-1 | NA | few | TRBV19 | CASIMGMNTEAFF | TGTGCCAGTATCATGGGAATGAACACTGAAGCTTTCTTT
TRBJ2-1 | TRBD2 | few | TRBV6-2/TRBV6-3 | CASSSHWTSGLYNEQFF | TGTGCCAGCAGCTCACACTGGACTAGCGGCCTATACAATGAGCAGTTCTTC
TRBJ1-2 | NA | NA | TRBV12-3/TRBV12-4 | CASSPTGRRVSSGYTF | TGTGCCAGCAGTCCTACCGGCCGCAGGGTTTCGAGTGGCTACACCTTC
TRBJ1-1 | NA | NA | TRBV4-1 | CASSQDPGAEGTEAFF | TGCGCCAGCAGCCAAGATCCCGGGGCGGAAGGGACTGAAGCTTTCTTT
TRBJ2-1 | NA | many | TRBV5-1 | CASSLTGPLHEQFF | TGCGCCAGCAGCTTGACAGGGCCCCTCCATGAGCAGTTCTTC